This T cell receptor (beta chain) was sequenced during a study of cytomegalovirus exposure and HLA in healthy donors (TCRdb year 2017). The study in broad terms: According to a later analysis, the 120 or so validation repertoires were produced on the same platform as the 700 or so repertoires of the first cohort. Besides the first cohort of 500 to 700 subjects, a separate validation cohort made up of about 120 different subjects was used. To predict cytomegalovirus infection status, the study brought together high-throughput TCR immunosequencing, statistical association of individual TCRs with disease status, and machine learning. The aim of the study was to test whether cataloging public T cell receptors could identify signatures of past pathogen exposure. Results the study describes overall, beyond this receptor: In vitro tests confirmed that a few of the cytomegalovirus-associated TCR beta chains recognize cytomegalovirus antigens. The authors suggested that the approach could potentially be extended to other disease states and immunological phenotypes. The classifier was reported to diagnose cytomegalovirus status with high specificity and sensitivity in both the original and validation cohorts. Most TCR sequences were observed very rarely across donors, whereas some public TCRs were present in many individuals. Subsequent analysis determined that TCRs grouped into clusters in the first cohort also showed a tendency toward co-occurrence across the roughly 110 validation repertoires, and 94% of cluster scores exceeded 0. The study listed around 160 TCR beta chains as associated with cytomegalovirus. The validation cohort had no HLA typing available for a later analysis, so co-occurrence within that cohort was assessed over all 130 or so repertoires.

As regards this clone: This clone's antigen is unknown. No much larger clonotype is one base removed from it; base qualities were not supplied.

Inclusive of the bounding cysteine and phenylalanine, the CDR3 is 16 residues long. This entry keeps only the CDR3 DNA: 48 bases, framed from base 1. The germline V gene (reference sequence) specifies LNHDA as CDR1 and SQIVND as CDR2. Here V drops 6 bases and J drops 1 base, and the junction holds 9 bases not matched to any gene. Donors formed part of the validation cohort, which comprised 120 subjects and was distinct from the first cohort of under 850 subjects. The library was produced with the immunoSEQ multiplex PCR assay. On the study's bioinformatics: To diagnose cytomegalovirus status from the catalog of TCR beta chain sequences, a statistical classification framework was built. In TCRdb, the immuneACCESS table is reduced to in-frame sequences with V and J assigned. These tables do not hold every clone; where another copy was compared, an unresolved V gene accounts for under half, and the others remain unexplained. Clonal size and the V and J genes are those of that table, whereas D and trimming came from the DNA. The sample yields 100,000 or so clones; about 90% were counted once. The ten largest make up about 6% of the sample.

Sequencing used PBMCs. This TCR came from a man younger than 30 in good health and CMV-seropositive. In this chain, TRBV19 is recombined with TRBJ2-3; TRBD2 agrees with 8 junctional bases. The nucleotides read TGTGCCAGTAGCCCCCTCGGGGGGGTAGGCACAGATACGCAGTATTTT. Its translation reads: CASSPLGGVGTDTQYF.